These 9 T cell receptor beta chains share one sample of origin, sequenced in a study of control samples from healthy donors and cancer patients. Generated by immunoSEQ multiplex PCR, the TCRdb table keeps only in-frame clones and is missing some. The sample has roughly 80,000 clones; around nine tenths are singletons. Input material: blood. These receptors all come from a woman in her forties or fifties in good health.

CDR3 coding DNA: TGCGCCAGCAGCAAGGGACAGGGCTACGAGCAGTACTTC. Protein product: CASSKGQGYEQYF. The chain recombines TRBV5-1 with TRBJ2-7; 9 bases fit TRBD1. The CDR3 totals 13 residues. J lost 3 bases, V lost 4 bases, and 2 bases had no gene match. Germline lookup yields CDR1 SGHRS and CDR2 YFSETQ.

This chain uses TRBV2 with TRBJ1-1; D gene ambiguous. This CDR3 region has 15 residues. Trimming took 10 bases from V and 4 from J, leaving 22 bases between them. In germline, CDR1 is SNHLY, CDR2 FYNNEI. In DNA, the CDR3 is TGTGCCACCCACCAACCCGGGGTGGGGAGCACTGAAGCTTTCTTT. The encoded protein is CATHQPGVGSTEAFF.

V usage is TRBV2 and J usage is TRBJ2-5, with unresolved D. Germline CDR1 SNHLY, CDR2 FYNNEI. The V gene lost 7 bases and the J gene lost 5 bases, with 8 bases spanning the gap. The CDR3 loop spans 11 amino acids. CDR3: CASTGSETQYF. CDR3 nucleotide sequence: TGTGCCAGCACGGGTTCTGAGACCCAGTACTTC. The complete variable domain, with remaining parts taken from reference TRBV2 and TRBJ2-5, reads EPEVTQTPSHQVTQMGQEVILRCVPISNHLYFYWYRQILGQKVEFLVSFYNNEISEKSEIFDDQFSVERPDGSNFTLKIRSTKLEDSAMYFCASTGSETQYFGPGTRLLVL.

The chain recombines TRBV7-2 with TRBJ1-5; tentative D call: TRBD1 (5 bases). CDR3 size: 13 residues. From germline, CDR1 is SGHTA and CDR2 FQGNSA. Trimming cost V 1 base and J 7 bases, with 8 bases left between them. The CDR3 DNA sequence: TGTGCCAGCAGCTTAGGTTGGGGCCAGCCCCAGCATTTT. It translates to CASSLGWGQPQHF. The variable domain in full, with the rest retrieved from reference TRBV7-2 and TRBJ1-5, is GAGVSQSPSNKVTEKGKDVELRCDPISGHTALYWYRQSLGQGLEFLIYFQGNSAPDKSGLPSDRFSAERTGGSVSTLTIQRTQQEDSAVYLCASSLGWGQPQHFGDGTRLSIL.

J is TRBJ2-3 and V is TRBV7-2; D unclear. The germline CDR1 and CDR2 sequences are SGHTA and FQGNSA. This CDR3 has 14 residues. Trimming took off 2 bases at V and 2 bases at J, with 8 bases between the two ends. Here the CDR3 reads CASSLSQNTDTQYF. The CDR3 bases are TGTGCCAGCAGCTTATCCCAGAACACAGATACGCAGTATTTT.

The chain joins TRBV2 to TRBJ1-4; the match to TRBD1 covers 7 bases. V dropped 6 bases and J dropped 4; count of bases not matched to a gene: 14. The CDR3 extends over 17 amino acids. Germline V gene sequence: CDR1 SNHLY, CDR2 FYNNEI. DNA of the CDR3: TGTGCCAGCAGGACCGGAAAGTCGACAGGGAGTAATGAAAAACTGTTTTTT. This codes for CASRTGKSTGSNEKLFF.

The chain recombines TRBV6-1 with TRBJ1-1; D is ambiguous. The V gene's germline CDR1 is MNHNS and CDR2 SASEGT. The CDR3 has 16 residues. The V and J ends lost 2 bases and 4 bases respectively, with 17 bases between them. CDR3 sequence (DNA): TGTGCCAGCAGTGAATCCTTGACGGCAACCTTCACTGAAGCTTTCTTT. As protein: CASSESLTATFTEAFF.

The chain employs TRBV5-1 and TRBJ2-3; D is unresolved. V lost 1 base to trimming and J lost 2 bases, with 17 bases between them. CDR1 is SGHRS and CDR2 is YFSETQ in the germline V gene. The CDR3 consists of 17 residues. CDR3 in DNA: TGCGCCAGCAGCTTGATTCCGGGTAGCCCTTCCACAGATACGCAGTATTTT. As protein: CASSLIPGSPSTDTQYF.

The V gene is TRBV19, the J gene TRBJ1-2, with 8 bases lining up with TRBD1. Trimming at V came to 3 bases and at J to 8 bases, leaving 8 bases not matched to a gene. Germline V gene lookup returns CDR1 LNHDA and CDR2 SQIVND (reference sequence). The CDR3 extends over 14 amino acids. The CDR3, as DNA: TGTGCCAGTAGTATCGGCCAGGGGGCACTGGGCTACACCTTC. Its protein product is CASSIGQGALGYTF.